These T cell receptor beta chains were read from a single sample in a study of blood T cell repertoires in COVID-19. Sequencing was performed with immunoSEQ multiplex PCR; in TCRdb, only in-frame clones are kept and a portion is missing. The sample has roughly 170,000 clones, around 87% seen once. Sequenced: peripheral blood. Receptors originate from a man aged 40-55 years with active or convalescent COVID-19. The CDR3 runs from the conserved cysteine through the conserved F or W. D genes are given only for firm matches. The size of a clone is reported for some rows only, either as once, few or many, or as a class for expanded clones.

D	size	V	length	J	DNA	CDR3
.	few	TRBV5-4	17	TRBJ1-1	TGTGCCAGCAGCTTTGGAGGGGCCGGTCTTGTATACACTGAAGCTTTCTTT	CASSFGGAGLVYTEAFF
.	.	TRBV4-3	16	TRBJ2-5	TGCGCCAGCAGCCAATTAATCGCTGCAGGGGGGGAGACCCAGTACTTC	CASSQLIAAGGETQYF
.	.	TRBV9	13	TRBJ1-4	TGTGCCAGCAGCCCCGCAACTAATGAAAAACTGTTTTTT	CASSPATNEKLFF
.	.	TRBV3-1/TRBV3-2	16	TRBJ2-3	TGTGCCAGCAGCCAAGATCCCCTAGCTCCCACAGATACGCAGTATTTT	CASSQDPLAPTDTQYF
TRBD2	once	TRBV7-9	16	TRBJ2-3	TGTGCCAGCAGCCACCAATGGACTAGCGGGACAGATACGCAGTATTTT	CASSHQWTSGTDTQYF
TRBD2	.	TRBV5-4	16	TRBJ2-5	TGTGCCAGCAGCTTGGCCACTAGCGGGGGGGAAGAGACCCAGTACTTC	CASSLATSGGEETQYF
.	.	TRBV6-4	16	TRBJ1-4	TGTGCCAGCAGGAGGGCGTGGGGGCGGTTAGTTAAAAAACTGTTTTTT	CASRRAWGRLVKKLFF
.	few	TRBV19	14	TRBJ2-7	TGTGCCAGTAGTATAGGACAGAGCTCCTACGAGCAGTACTTC	CASSIGQSSYEQYF
TRBD1	.	TRBV2	14	TRBJ1-6	TGTGCCAGCAGTCAGCAGGGGGGTAGTTCACCCCTCCACTTT	CASSQQGGSSPLHF
TRBD1	.	TRBV5-1	14	TRBJ2-5	TGCGCCAGCAGGCAGGGGGCGAACCAAGAGACCCAGTACTTC	CASRQGANQETQYF
.	few	TRBV19	14	TRBJ1-4	TGTGCCAGTAGTATGTTTGCAGGGAATGAAAAACTGTTTTTT	CASSMFAGNEKLFF
TRBD2	once	TRBV3-1/TRBV3-2	15	TRBJ2-7	TGTGCCAGCAGCCCCAGGACTAGCGGGGGGAGCGAGCAGTACTTC	CASSPRTSGGSEQYF
TRBD2	.	TRBV6-2/TRBV6-3	16	TRBJ2-3	TGTGCCAGCAGTGACGTGTGGGGGGGTAGCACAGATACGCAGTATTTT	CASSDVWGGSTDTQYF
.	.	TRBV28	14	TRBJ1-1	TGTGCCAGCAGTCCCGCCCCGGGGAACACTGAAGCTTTCTTT	CASSPAPGNTEAFF
TRBD1	.	TRBV2	14	TRBJ2-5	TGTGCCAGCAAACGGACAGGTTACCAAGAGACCCAGTACTTC	CASKRTGYQETQYF
TRBD1	.	TRBV14	16	TRBJ1-3	TGTGCCAGCAAGGACTACCTGGAGGGGGCAGAAAACACCATATATTTT	CASKDYLEGAENTIYF
.	once	TRBV6-2/TRBV6-3	14	TRBJ2-5	TGTGCCAGCAGTTACTCGACTACTCAAGAGACCCAGTACTTC	CASSYSTTQETQYF
TRBD1	.	TRBV24-1	16	TRBJ2-1	TGTGCCACCAGTGATCACACGGGACAGGACTACAATGAGCAGTTCTTC	CATSDHTGQDYNEQFF
.	few	TRBV7-9	14	TRBJ2-7	TGTGCCAGCAGCCTAGACAGTGGACACTACGAGCAGTACTTC	CASSLDSGHYEQYF
.	.	TRBV19	14	TRBJ1-2	TGTGCCAGTAGTACCTGGGGGCTGGCCTATGGCTACACCTTC	CASSTWGLAYGYTF
.	few	TRBV18	13	TRBJ1-5	TGTGCCAGCTCAGCGGGGGCAGGTCAGCCCCAGCATTTT	CASSAGAGQPQHF
TRBD1	.	TRBV29-1	13	TRBJ1-1	TGCAGCCCCGATGGACAGGGCATTGGGAAAGCTTTCTTT	CSPDGQGIGKAFF
TRBD1	.	TRBV4-1	16	TRBJ1-5	TGCGCCAGCAGCCAAGAAGGGACAGGACCTAATCAGCCCCAGCATTTT	CASSQEGTGPNQPQHF
.	.	TRBV4-2	17	TRBJ1-4	TGTGCCAGCAGCCAAGATCCCCAGGGAGGAACTAATGAAAAACTGTTTTTT	CASSQDPQGGTNEKLFF
.	.	TRBV6-5	13	TRBJ1-1	TGTGCCAGCAGACTACAGGCAAACACTGAAGCTTTCTTT	CASRLQANTEAFF
.	.	TRBV14	15	TRBJ1-1	TGTGCCAGCAGCCCCATAGGGGTGGCGAACACTGAAGCTTTCTTT	CASSPIGVANTEAFF
.	.	TRBV6-5	15	TRBJ1-4	TGTGCCAGCACCACGCGCCGGGCCGCAGGGGAAAAACTGTTTTTT	CASTTRRAAGEKLFF
.	.	TRBV3-1/TRBV3-2	12	TRBJ1-2	TGTGCCAGCAGCACATCGGGGGATGGCTACACCTTC	CASSTSGDGYTF
.	.	TRBV30	15	TRBJ1-3	TGTGCCTGGAGTGTACTAGCGAGCTCTGGAAACACCATATATTTT	CAWSVLASSGNTIYF
TRBD1	once	TRBV7-9	16	TRBJ2-6	TGTGCCAGCAGCTCACAGGGGGCGAGTGGGGCCAACGTCCTGACTTTC	CASSSQGASGANVLTF
.	few	TRBV9	13	TRBJ2-1	TGTGCCAGCAGCCCCCTGAGGGAGTATGAGCAGTTCTTC	CASSPLREYEQFF
.	.	TRBV4-1	16	TRBJ1-5	TGCGCCAGCAGCCAAGATCCAGGCCCAAACTATCAGCCCCAGCATTTT	CASSQDPGPNYQPQHF
.	.	TRBV7-9	14	TRBJ1-2	TGTGCCAGCACCGCCTACGGAGGGGACTATGGCTACACCTTC	CASTAYGGDYGYTF
.	few	TRBV13	15	TRBJ1-1	TGTGCCAGCAGCTTACGGGGGGCTGCGGACACTGAAGCTTTCTTT	CASSLRGAADTEAFF
.	.	TRBV18	14	TRBJ1-1	TGTGCCAGCTCACGCCCGTCAGGGAACACTGAAGCTTTCTTT	CASSRPSGNTEAFF
.	.	TRBV5-1	13	TRBJ2-3	TGCGCCAGCAGCTTGGGGCTCACAGATACGCAGTATTTT	CASSLGLTDTQYF
TRBD1	.	TRBV29-1	14	TRBJ2-2	TGCAGCGTTGGGGGACAGGGGAACACCGGGGAGCTGTTTTTT	CSVGGQGNTGELFF
.	.	TRBV14	12	TRBJ1-1	TGTGCCAGCAGGACAGGCAGCACTGAAGCTTTCTTT	CASRTGSTEAFF
.	.	TRBV19	13	TRBJ2-2	TGTGCCAGTAGTATTAAGAACACCGGGGAGCTGTTTTTT	CASSIKNTGELFF
TRBD1	once	TRBV9	14	TRBJ1-6	TGTGCCAGCAGCGTGACAGGGGTAGATTCACCCCTCCACTTT	CASSVTGVDSPLHF
.	.	TRBV9	15	TRBJ2-2	TGTGCCAGCAGCCCTCGTACCACAAACACCGGGGAGCTGTTTTTT	CASSPRTTNTGELFF
.	.	TRBV6-5	13	TRBJ2-1	TGTGCCAGCCGGGGGTTCTCCTACAATGAGCAGTTCTTC	CASRGFSYNEQFF
TRBD1	.	TRBV6-5	13	TRBJ1-2	TGTGCCAGCAGTCTCCCGGGACAGATAGGCTACACCTTC	CASSLPGQIGYTF
.	.	TRBV5-8	16	TRBJ1-2	TGTGCCAGCAGCTTGGGGCTCCGGGGGGCGAACTATGGCTACACCTTC	CASSLGLRGANYGYTF
TRBD1	.	TRBV4-3	17	TRBJ1-2	TGCGCCAGCAGCCAAGCCTTTAAATTACAGGGGGAGGGTGGCTACACCTTC	CASSQAFKLQGEGGYTF
TRBD1	.	TRBV9	14	TRBJ2-7	TGTGCCAGCAGCGTAGGACAGGGGTTCTACGAGCAGTACTTC	CASSVGQGFYEQYF
.	.	TRBV6-5	15	TRBJ2-1	TGTGCCAGCAGCAGAGGGTGGGGGGGCAACAATGAGCAGTTCTTC	CASSRGWGGNNEQFF
.	.	TRBV20-1	15	TRBJ2-3	TGCAGTGCTAGTTCCGGGGAGGATGGCACAGATACGCAGTATTTT	CSASSGEDGTDTQYF
TRBD1	.	TRBV30	15	TRBJ1-4	TGTGCCTGGAACCGCAACAGGGGGGGGAATGAAAAACTGTTTTTT	CAWNRNRGGNEKLFF
TRBD1	.	TRBV3-1/TRBV3-2	15	TRBJ1-4	TGTGCCAGCAGCCAAGAGACAGGGGGCGGCGGAAAACTGTTTTTT	CASSQETGGGGKLFF
.	.	TRBV7-9	14	TRBJ2-3	TGTGCCAGCAGCTTATCGCGGGGCACAGATACGCAGTATTTT	CASSLSRGTDTQYF
.	.	TRBV7-2	13	TRBJ1-2	TGTGCCAGCAGCTTATCAGGGAATGGTGGCTACACCTTC	CASSLSGNGGYTF
TRBD1	.	TRBV3-1/TRBV3-2	17	TRBJ1-6	TGTGCCAGCAGCCAAGAACCGTGGGGGACAGCTAACTCACCCCTCCACTTT	CASSQEPWGTANSPLHF
TRBD1	once	TRBV9	14	TRBJ1-4	TGTGCCAGCAGCGCCCAGGGGGCTAAAAAAAAACTGTTTTTT	CASSAQGAKKKLFF
.	.	TRBV19	13	TRBJ1-2	TGTGCCAGTAGTAGGCCAACGGGGAGAAGCTACACCTTC	CASSRPTGRSYTF
.	.	TRBV7-6	15	TRBJ2-1	TGTGCCAGCAGCGCTGGGACTCTTTCCTACAATGAGCAGTTCTTC	CASSAGTLSYNEQFF
.	.	TRBV6-4	13	TRBJ1-1	TGTGCCAGCAGGGCCCAATCGAACACTGAAGCTTTCTTT	CASRAQSNTEAFF
.	.	TRBV5-1	14	TRBJ1-2	TGCGCCAGCAGCGACCCCGGGACTGATAAGGGCTACACCTTC	CASSDPGTDKGYTF
TRBD1	once	TRBV30	13	TRBJ1-5	TGTGCCTGGGGGACAGCAAGCAATCAGCCCCAGCATTTT	CAWGTASNQPQHF
.	.	TRBV5-6	12	TRBJ1-1	TGTGCCAGCAGCTTGGGGCCAGCGATGGCTTTCTTT	CASSLGPAMAFF